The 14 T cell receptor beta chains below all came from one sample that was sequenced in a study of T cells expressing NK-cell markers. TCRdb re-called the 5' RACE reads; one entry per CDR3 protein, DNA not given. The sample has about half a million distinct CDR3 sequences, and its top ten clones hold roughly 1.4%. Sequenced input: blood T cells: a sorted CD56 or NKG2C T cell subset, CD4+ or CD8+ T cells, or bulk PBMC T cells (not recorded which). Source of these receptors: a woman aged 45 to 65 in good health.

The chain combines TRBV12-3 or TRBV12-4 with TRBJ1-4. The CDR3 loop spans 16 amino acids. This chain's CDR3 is CASSGRGGYVNEKLFF.

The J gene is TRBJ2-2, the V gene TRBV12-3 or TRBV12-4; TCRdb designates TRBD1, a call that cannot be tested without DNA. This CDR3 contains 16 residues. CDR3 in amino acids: CASSFPALGGTGELFF.

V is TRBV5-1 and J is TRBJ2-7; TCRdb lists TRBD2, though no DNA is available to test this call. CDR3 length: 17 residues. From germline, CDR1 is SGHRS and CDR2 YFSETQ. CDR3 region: CASSPSLGAFGFYEQYF.

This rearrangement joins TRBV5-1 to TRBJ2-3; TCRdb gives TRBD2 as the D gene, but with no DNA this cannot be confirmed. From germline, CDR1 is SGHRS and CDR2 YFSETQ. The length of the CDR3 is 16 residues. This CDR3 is CASSVGLAAFTDTQYF.

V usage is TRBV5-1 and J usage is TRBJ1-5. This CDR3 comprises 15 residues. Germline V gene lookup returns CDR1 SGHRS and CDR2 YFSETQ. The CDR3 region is CASSWGTDSNQPQHF.

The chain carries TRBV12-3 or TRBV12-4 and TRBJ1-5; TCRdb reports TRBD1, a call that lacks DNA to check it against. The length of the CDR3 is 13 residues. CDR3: CASSRRGIQPQHF.

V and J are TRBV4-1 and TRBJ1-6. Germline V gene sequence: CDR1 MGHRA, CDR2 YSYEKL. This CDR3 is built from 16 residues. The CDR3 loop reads CASSQDWSSLHSPLHF.

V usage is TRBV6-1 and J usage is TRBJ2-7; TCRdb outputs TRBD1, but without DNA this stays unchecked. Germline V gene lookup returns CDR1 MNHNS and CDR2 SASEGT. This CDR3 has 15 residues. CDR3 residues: CASTQDPGSVGEQYF.

CDR3 in amino acids: CASSRQQNSPLHF. The V and J genes are TRBV5-8 and TRBJ1-6. The CDR3 length is 13 residues. Germline CDR1 is SGHTS and CDR2 is YDEGEE.

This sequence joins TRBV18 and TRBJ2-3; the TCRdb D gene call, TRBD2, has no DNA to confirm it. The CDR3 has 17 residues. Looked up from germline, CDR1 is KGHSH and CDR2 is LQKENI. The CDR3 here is CASSPQWGSGPTDTQYF.

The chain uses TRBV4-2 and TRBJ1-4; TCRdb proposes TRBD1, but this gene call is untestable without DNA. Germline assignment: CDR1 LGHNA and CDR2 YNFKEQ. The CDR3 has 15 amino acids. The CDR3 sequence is CASSQEDGGHEKLFF.

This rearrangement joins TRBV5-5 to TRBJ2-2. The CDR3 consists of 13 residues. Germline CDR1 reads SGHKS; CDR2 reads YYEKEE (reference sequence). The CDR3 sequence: CASSSATPGELFF.

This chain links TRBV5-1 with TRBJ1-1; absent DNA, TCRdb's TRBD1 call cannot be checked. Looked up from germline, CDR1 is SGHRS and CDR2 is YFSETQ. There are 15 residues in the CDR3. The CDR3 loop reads CASSLDVRVWTEAFF.

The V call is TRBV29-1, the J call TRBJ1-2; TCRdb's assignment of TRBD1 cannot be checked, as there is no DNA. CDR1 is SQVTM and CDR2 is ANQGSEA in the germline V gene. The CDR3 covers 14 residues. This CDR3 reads CSVVGTGDGVGYTF.